This is a list of T cell receptor beta chains from one sample in a study of T cell repertoires in cytomegalovirus infection. Antigens of these TCRs are unknown. TCRdb used MiXCR to reprocess the reads, holding one entry per CDR3 protein. Of 300,000 to 400,000 distinct CDR3 sequences in the sample, about 29% were seen once. The sample was cultured PBMCs, taken from culture after CMV antigen stimulation. These receptors were collected from a human donor in good health (CMV status not recorded). Some clones in this sample may be carry-over from other donors' samples. Both conserved end residues are part of each CDR3. A D gene is named only where the DNA matches it firmly. Clone size is shown for a subset of rows, as once, few, many or a class of expanded clone.

TRBV28,NA,TRBJ1-2,NA,TGTGCCAGCAGTTCGGGAGGGGCCACTTTATATGGCTACACCTTC,CASSSGGATLYGYTF
TRBV12-3/TRBV12-4,many,TRBJ2-3,NA,TGTGCCAGCAGTTTTTGGCAGAGCACAGATACGCAGTATTTT,CASSFWQSTDTQYF
TRBV2,NA,TRBJ1-2,NA,TGTGCCAGCAGTGATCGCGGGGGTGACGATGGCTACACCTTC,CASSDRGGDDGYTF
TRBV28,few,TRBJ2-5,TRBD2,TGTGCCAGCAGCACTGGGACTAGCGGGGCGGAGACCCAGTACTTC,CASSTGTSGAETQYF
TRBV7-8,many,TRBJ1-4,TRBD1,TGTGCCAGCAGCTTCCACCGTCCCGGGACAGGGCCGCCAACTAATGAAAAACTGTTTTTT,CASSFHRPGTGPPTNEKLFF
TRBV7-2,many,TRBJ2-1,NA,TGTGCCAGCAGCCGACAAACCTACAATGAGCAGTTCTTC,CASSRQTYNEQFF
TRBV5-4,few,TRBJ2-5,NA,TGTGCCAGCAGCTTGGGGACAGTTCAAGAGACCCAGTACTTC,CASSLGTVQETQYF
TRBV3-1,few,TRBJ1-6,NA,TGTGCCAGCAGCCGAGGGAGGGCGGGAGGTTCACCCCTCCACTTT,CASSRGRAGGSPLHF
TRBV12-3/TRBV12-4,few,TRBJ2-1,TRBD2,TGTGCCAGCAGACGACTAGCGGGAACCTACAATGAGCAGTTCTTC,CASRRLAGTYNEQFF
TRBV29-1,NA,TRBJ2-2,NA,TGCAGCGTAGTGAACACCGGGGAGCTGTTTTTT,CSVVNTGELFF
TRBV6-1,NA,TRBJ1-6,TRBD1,TGTGCCAGCAGTGAACGGCAGGGGGCTGATTCACCCCTCCACTTT,CASSERQGADSPLHF
TRBV7-9,NA,TRBJ2-7,NA,TGTGCCAGCAGCTTAGACGGGGAGGAGCAGTACTTC,CASSLDGEEQYF
TRBV7-8,NA,TRBJ2-2,TRBD1,TGTGCCAGCAGCTTAGCCGCCTTTGGACAGGGGCCGAACACCGGGGAGCTGTTTTTT,CASSLAAFGQGPNTGELFF
TRBV3-1,NA,TRBJ1-2,TRBD1,TGTGCCAGCAGCCGTATGACAGGGGGCGAAGGCTACACCTTC,CASSRMTGGEGYTF
TRBV12-3/TRBV12-4,many,TRBJ2-3,NA,TGTGCCAGCATGCGGACGGCGAGCACAGATACGCAGTATTTT,CASMRTASTDTQYF
TRBV30,NA,TRBJ2-7,NA,TGTGCCTGGGTCTCACGCGCGGCCAATGCCGCCTACGAGCAGTACTTC,CAWVSRAANAAYEQYF
TRBV6-5,many,TRBJ1-5,NA,TGTGCCAGCAGTTACGACGCATATCAGCCCCAGCATTTT,CASSYDAYQPQHF
TRBV20-1,NA,TRBJ2-1,TRBD2,TGCAGTGCTAGATCCCGTGCGATAGCGGGGTACCCCTACAATGAGCAGTTCTTC,CSARSRAIAGYPYNEQFF
TRBV7-7,NA,TRBJ2-1,NA,TGTGCCAGCAGCTTGCACAGCAGCTCCTACAATGAGCAGTTCTTC,CASSLHSSSYNEQFF
TRBV27,NA,TRBJ2-3,NA,TGTGCCAGCAGTTTAAAATGGGGCAGGGGCATCGATACGCAGTATTTT,CASSLKWGRGIDTQYF
TRBV7-8,few,TRBJ1-5,NA,TGTGCCAGCAGCTATCTAGACTCAAATCAGCCCCAGCATTTT,CASSYLDSNQPQHF
TRBV7-9,NA,TRBJ1-1,NA,TGTGCCAGCAGCTTAGCCGCCAGCGGGGGGACTGAAGCTTTCTTT,CASSLAASGGTEAFF
TRBV11-3,few,TRBJ2-1,NA,TGTGCCAGCAGCCAGGGGGGGCCGGTCGGTGAGCAGTTCTTC,CASSQGGPVGEQFF
TRBV12-3/TRBV12-4,few,TRBJ2-7,NA,TGTGCCAGCACCTTGGGTCTCCATTACGAGCAGTACTTC,CASTLGLHYEQYF
TRBV6-1,few,TRBJ2-4,NA,TGTGCCAGCAGTGAAGGTTACAGGGAAAAAAACATTCAGTACTTC,CASSEGYREKNIQYF
TRBV5-1,NA,TRBJ2-3,TRBD1,TGCGCCAGCAGCTACGGACAGGGAGAATCAGATACGCAGTATTTT,CASSYGQGESDTQYF
TRBV18,few,TRBJ1-1,NA,TGTGCCAGCTCACCTGGAAGTAGCAAGAACACTGAAGCTTTCTTT,CASSPGSSKNTEAFF
TRBV7-6,NA,TRBJ1-1,NA,TGTGCCAGCAGCTTTGCAGGGCACACTGAAGCTTTCTTT,CASSFAGHTEAFF
TRBV7-2,many,TRBJ2-7,TRBD2,TGTGCCAGCAGCTTAAGGCGGGAGCCCTACGAGCAGTACTTC,CASSLRREPYEQYF
TRBV20-1,NA,TRBJ1-1,NA,TGCAGTGCTCCCCCCGACCCGAACACTGAAGCTTTCTTT,CSAPPDPNTEAFF
TRBV5-1,few,TRBJ1-6,NA,TGCGCCAGCAGCTTGACGGGGCAGGGATCACCCCTCCACTTT,CASSLTGQGSPLHF
TRBV11-2,many,TRBJ1-3,TRBD1,TGTGCCAGCAGCTCCGGGACAGTAGGAAACACCATATATTTT,CASSSGTVGNTIYF
TRBV12-3/TRBV12-4,few,TRBJ2-2,NA,TGTGCCAGCAGAGTAACCGTTTCCGGGCCGGGAACTTACAACACCGGGGAGCTGTTTTTT,CASRVTVSGPGTYNTGELFF
TRBV7-9,NA,TRBJ2-1,TRBD2,TGTGCCAGCAGCTTGACTAGCGGGAAGGCCAATGAGCAGTTCTTC,CASSLTSGKANEQFF
TRBV28,few,TRBJ2-2,NA,TGTGCCAGCAGTTTATTGGGCGGGCCCGCCACCGGGGAGCTGTTTTTT,CASSLLGGPATGELFF
TRBV6-1,few,TRBJ2-7,NA,TGTGCCAGCAGCTTAAATCGGGACTCCTACGAGCAGTACTTC,CASSLNRDSYEQYF
TRBV10-3,NA,TRBJ1-5,TRBD1,TGTGCCATCGCCGGGACAGGGGGGAATCAGCCCCAGCATTTT,CAIAGTGGNQPQHF
TRBV28,few,TRBJ2-7,NA,TGTGCCAGCAGTTCATACGGGGGGCGAGAGCAGTACTTC,CASSSYGGREQYF
TRBV19,once,TRBJ1-1,NA,TGTGCCAGTAGGCAAAGCACTGAAGCTTTCTTT,CASRQSTEAFF
TRBV7-2,NA,TRBJ2-3,TRBD2,TGTGCCAGCAGCCAGGGTAGCGGGAGAACAGATACGCAGTATTTT,CASSQGSGRTDTQYF
TRBV7-2,NA,TRBJ1-5,NA,TGTGCCAGCAGCTTAGCGACGGGAGGGGAGGATACGCAGCATTTT,CASSLATGGEDTQHF
TRBV27,many,TRBJ2-5,NA,TGTGCCAGCAGTTTCTCAGGGAAAGAGACCCAGTACTTC,CASSFSGKETQYF
TRBV27,NA,TRBJ2-1,NA,TGTGCCAGCAGTATCTCCCCCCGGGTGCCTGAGCAGTTCTTC,CASSISPRVPEQFF
TRBV2,few,TRBJ2-1,TRBD2,TGTGCCAGCAGTAGCCGGACTAGCGGAGTCAATGAGCAGTTCTTC,CASSSRTSGVNEQFF
TRBV9,NA,TRBJ2-3,NA,TGTGCCAGCAGCGTGGAGGGGGGCGGCACAGATACGCAGTATTTT,CASSVEGGGTDTQYF
TRBV28,NA,TRBJ1-2,NA,TGTGCCACTTCAGGACAGCCTAACTATGGCTACACCTTC,CATSGQPNYGYTF
TRBV20-1,NA,TRBJ2-2,NA,TGCAGTGCTCCTAGGGGGGGAGGGCGGGCCGGGGAGCTGTTTTTT,CSAPRGGGRAGELFF
TRBV12-3/TRBV12-4,few,TRBJ1-5,NA,TGTGCCAGCAGTTTAGAGATCAGCGGGAGCAATCAGCCCCAGCATTTT,CASSLEISGSNQPQHF
TRBV7-6,NA,TRBJ2-7,TRBD2,TGTGCCAGCAGCTTAAGTCGGGAGGTCGGAGAGCAGTACTTC,CASSLSREVGEQYF
TRBV12-3/TRBV12-4,NA,TRBJ1-1,TRBD1,TGTGCCAGCAGCCCGACAGGGCTCACTGAAGCTTTCTTT,CASSPTGLTEAFF
TRBV19,few,TRBJ2-3,NA,TGTGCCAGTAGGGGACCGGGACTGTACACAGATACGCAGTATTTT,CASRGPGLYTDTQYF
TRBV6-1,few,TRBJ1-1,NA,TGTGCCAGCGTGCCCCCTTGGGGAACACTTACTAAGGAAGCTTTCTTT,CASVPPWGTLTKEAFF
TRBV28,NA,TRBJ2-3,NA,TGTGCCAGCAGTCCCTGGAGGAAGGGGGGCACAGATACGCAGTATTTT,CASSPWRKGGTDTQYF
TRBV3-1,NA,TRBJ1-2,NA,TGTGCCAGCAGCCAGTCCGCACTACTTAACTATGGCTACACCTTC,CASSQSALLNYGYTF